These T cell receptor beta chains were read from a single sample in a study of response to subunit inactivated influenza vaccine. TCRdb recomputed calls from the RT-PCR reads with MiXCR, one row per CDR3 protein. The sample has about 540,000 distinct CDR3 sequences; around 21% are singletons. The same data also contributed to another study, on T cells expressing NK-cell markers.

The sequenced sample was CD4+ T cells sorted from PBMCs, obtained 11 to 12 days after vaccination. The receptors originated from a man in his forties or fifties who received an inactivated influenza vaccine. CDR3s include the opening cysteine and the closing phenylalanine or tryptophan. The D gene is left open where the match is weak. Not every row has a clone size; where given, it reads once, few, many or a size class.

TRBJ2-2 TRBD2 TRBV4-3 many TGCGCCAGCAGCCAAGGACTAGCGGGGGGCGTTAACACCGGGGAGCTGTTTTTT CASSQGLAGGVNTGELFF
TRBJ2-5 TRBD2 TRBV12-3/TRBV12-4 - TGTGCCAGCAGTTTATCAGCGGGGGTTTGGGAGACCCAGTACTTC CASSLSAGVWETQYF
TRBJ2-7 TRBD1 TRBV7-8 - TGTGCCAGCAGCAAACTACGGACAGGCTCCTACGAGCAGTACTTC CASSKLRTGSYEQYF
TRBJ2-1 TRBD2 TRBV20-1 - TGCAGTGCTAGACCACTAGCGGCCCTCCACCTGGATGAGCAGTTCTTC CSARPLAALHLDEQFF
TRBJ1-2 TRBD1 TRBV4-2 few TGTGCCAGCAGCCAAGACTACGACGGACAGGCTGGCTACACCTTC CASSQDYDGQAGYTF
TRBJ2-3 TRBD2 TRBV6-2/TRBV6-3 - TGTGCCAGCCCCTTCTTAGCGGGAGACACAGATACGCAGTATTTT CASPFLAGDTDTQYF
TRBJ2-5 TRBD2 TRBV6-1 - TGTGCCAGCAGCCAGACTAGCGGGGGTCAGACCCAGTACTTC CASSQTSGGQTQYF
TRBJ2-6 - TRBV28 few TGTGCCAGCAGTTTCGGAGGGCCCGGGGCCAACGTCCTGACTTTC CASSFGGPGANVLTF
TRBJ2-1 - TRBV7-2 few TGTGCCAGCAGCTTCGCGGCCACCGAGCAGTTCTTC CASSFAATEQFF
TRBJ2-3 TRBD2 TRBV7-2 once TGTGCCAGCAGCTTCCGACTAGCGGGGAGCACAGATACGCAGTATTTT CASSFRLAGSTDTQYF
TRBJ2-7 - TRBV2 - TGTGCCAGCAGCCGATCCGGGTTATACGAGCAGTACTTC CASSRSGLYEQYF
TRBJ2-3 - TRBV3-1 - TGTGCCAGCAGCCAAGGTGCGGCTAACCCCCCAGGGTATTTT CASSQGAANPPGYF
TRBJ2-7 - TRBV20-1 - TGCAGTGCTAGAGATTTCAGGACTGGCTCTAGTGAGCAGTACTTC CSARDFRTGSSEQYF
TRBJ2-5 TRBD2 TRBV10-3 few TGTGCCATCAGTGGTAGCGGGGGAGTTGAGACCCAGTACTTC CAISGSGGVETQYF
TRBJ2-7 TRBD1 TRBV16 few TGTGCCAGCAGCCCGATCCGCCTTGGAGGACAGGAATCCTACGAGCAGTACTTC CASSPIRLGGQESYEQYF
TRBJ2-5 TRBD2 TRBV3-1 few TGTGCCAGCAGCCCGGGACAAACTAGCGGGCCCACCCAAGAGACCCAGTACTTC CASSPGQTSGPTQETQYF
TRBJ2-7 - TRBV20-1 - TGCAGTGCTAGTGGACAGCATAGGGGGGCGAACTCCTACGAGCAGTACTTC CSASGQHRGANSYEQYF
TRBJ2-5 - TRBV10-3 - TGTGCCATCAGTGGGGCTGGGGGGGAGACCCAGTACTTC CAISGAGGETQYF
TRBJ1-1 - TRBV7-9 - TGTGCCAGCAGCTTAGCCGTTTTATTGAACACTGAAGCTTTCTTT CASSLAVLLNTEAFF
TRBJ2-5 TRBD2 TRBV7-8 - TGTGCCAGCAGCCCTGCTAGCGGTTGGGAAGAGACCCAGTACTTC CASSPASGWEETQYF
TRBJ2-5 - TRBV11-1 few TGTGCCAGCAGCCGTGGAAATTCATTGGAGGACGCGAAAGAGACCCAGTACTTC CASSRGNSLEDAKETQYF
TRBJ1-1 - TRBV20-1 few TGCAGTGCTAGAGGAACAGGGAACACTGAAGCTTTCTTT CSARGTGNTEAFF
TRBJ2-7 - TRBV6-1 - TGTGCCAGTCAGAGGGACGTAACCTACGAGCAGTACTTC CASQRDVTYEQYF
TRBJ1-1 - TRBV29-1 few TGCAGCGTCTCGGGCGGTCGCACTGAAGCTTTCTTT CSVSGGRTEAFF
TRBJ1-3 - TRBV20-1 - TGCAGTGCTAGAACCGGCTCTGGAAACACCATATATTTT CSARTGSGNTIYF
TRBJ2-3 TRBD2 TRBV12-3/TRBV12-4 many TGTGCCACCGGGAGGATCACAGATACGCAGTATTTT CATGRITDTQYF
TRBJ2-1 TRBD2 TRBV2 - TGTGCCAGCAGGGGCCTAGCGGGGGGCAATGAGCAGTTCTTC CASRGLAGGNEQFF
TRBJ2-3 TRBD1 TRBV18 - TGTGCCAGCTCACCGAAGACCGGGACAGCTACAGATACGCAGTATTTT CASSPKTGTATDTQYF
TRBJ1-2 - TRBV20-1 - TGCAGTGCGCCTTTTGGAGGGTCCTCGTATGGCTACACCTTC CSAPFGGSSYGYTF
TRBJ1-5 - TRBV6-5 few TGTGCCAGCAGTTTACAAAAGGGGATGCCCCAGCATTTT CASSLQKGMPQHF
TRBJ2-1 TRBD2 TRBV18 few TGTGCCAGCTCAGCCGGGACTAGCTATGAGCAGTTCTTC CASSAGTSYEQFF
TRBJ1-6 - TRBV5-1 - TGCGCCAGCAGCCCAACCTGGCCCACCGGTTCACCCCTCCACTTT CASSPTWPTGSPLHF
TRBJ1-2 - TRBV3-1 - TGTGCCAGCAGCCATAAACTCAGGACAGCCCACCGTAACTATGGCTACACCTTC CASSHKLRTAHRNYGYTF
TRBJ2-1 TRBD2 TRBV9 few TGTGCCAGCAGCGTAGGTCTAGCGGGAGGACAGAACAATGAGCAGTTCTTC CASSVGLAGGQNNEQFF
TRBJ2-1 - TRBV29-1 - TGCAGCGTTACTTACAGCTACAATGAGCAGTTCTTC CSVTYSYNEQFF
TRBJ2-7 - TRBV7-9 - TGTGCCAGCAGCTTAGACGCCGAGCAGTACTTC CASSLDAEQYF
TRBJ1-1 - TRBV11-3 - TGTGCCAGCAGCTTTCACATGAACACTGAAGCTTTCTTT CASSFHMNTEAFF
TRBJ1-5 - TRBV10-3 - TGTGCCATCAGTGTTTCGGATCAGCCCCAGCATTTT CAISVSDQPQHF
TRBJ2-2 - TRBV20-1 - TGCAGTGCCTACTCCGGGGAGCTGTTTTTT CSAYSGELFF
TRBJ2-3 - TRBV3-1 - TGTGCCAGCAGCCCCCGCCAGCAGGGTACGCAGTATTTT CASSPRQQGTQYF